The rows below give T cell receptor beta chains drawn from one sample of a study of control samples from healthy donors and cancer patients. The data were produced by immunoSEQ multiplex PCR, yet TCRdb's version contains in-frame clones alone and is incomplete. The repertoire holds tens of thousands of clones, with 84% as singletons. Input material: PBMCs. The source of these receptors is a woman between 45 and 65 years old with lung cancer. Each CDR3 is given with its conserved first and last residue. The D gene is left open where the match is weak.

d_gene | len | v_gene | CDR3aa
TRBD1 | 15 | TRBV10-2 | CASSEVDRGGSPLHF
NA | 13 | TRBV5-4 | CASSLRVQDTQYF
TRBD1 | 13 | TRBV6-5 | CASSYSRGLEAFF
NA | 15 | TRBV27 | CASSSPGTATDTQYF
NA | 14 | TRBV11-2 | CASSLEASTDTQYF
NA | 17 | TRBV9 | CASSVEGQVQLNTEAFF
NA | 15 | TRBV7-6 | CASSLLTNTDSPLHF
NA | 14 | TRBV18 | CASSPIAGDTEAFF
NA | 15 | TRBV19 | CASSMRQGLSNEQFF
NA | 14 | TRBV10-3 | CAISGDVAKNIQYF
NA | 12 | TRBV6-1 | CASSEKDWEAFF
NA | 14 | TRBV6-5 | CASSYRGPSLEAFF
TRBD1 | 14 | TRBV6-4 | CASSDDRETGELFF
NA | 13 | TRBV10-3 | CATTFGPASEAFF
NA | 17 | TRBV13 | CASSFAGTDDLNTEAFF
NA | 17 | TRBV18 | CASSPPAPRRGTGELFF
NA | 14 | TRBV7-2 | CASSLGGFRDTIYF
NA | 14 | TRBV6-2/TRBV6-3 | CASSYGQITGELFF
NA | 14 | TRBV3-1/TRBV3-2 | CASSYGGPQETQYF